This TCR beta chain was profiled in a study of T cells in Graves' hyperthyroidism and ophthalmopathy. Exclusion of a patient resulted from uncontrolled infection, other autoimmune disease, pregnancy or lactation. Study-wide points: Among clonotypes expanded in thyroid above 0.001, most were also found in blood. Progression to ophthalmopathy was predicted a median of about 6.6 months early.

TCR beta CDR3 region amplification was performed from RNA transcripts. Using the HTBI primer set, a first-round RT-PCR was run on the TCR CDR3. TCRdb reprocessed the multiplex PCR reads with MiXCR, giving one entry per CDR3 protein. The sample holds roughly 500,000 distinct CDR3 sequences, 46% seen once. As to this clonotype: The antigen remains undetermined.

The sequence was obtained from an adult woman with Graves' disease, either hyperthyroidism or ophthalmopathy (not recorded which). The sample was peripheral blood or thyroid tissue (not recorded which).

CDR3 sequence reads: CASSEYGQDQYF. The CDR3, as DNA: TGTGCCAGCAGTGAATATGGGCAGGACCAGTACTTC. This chain uses TRBV2 with TRBJ2-5; D ambiguous. The CDR3 is 12 amino acids. The V end lost 2 bases, the J end lost 10 bases, and 11 bases lay between the germline ends. Germline V lookup: CDR1 SNHLY, CDR2 FYNNEI.